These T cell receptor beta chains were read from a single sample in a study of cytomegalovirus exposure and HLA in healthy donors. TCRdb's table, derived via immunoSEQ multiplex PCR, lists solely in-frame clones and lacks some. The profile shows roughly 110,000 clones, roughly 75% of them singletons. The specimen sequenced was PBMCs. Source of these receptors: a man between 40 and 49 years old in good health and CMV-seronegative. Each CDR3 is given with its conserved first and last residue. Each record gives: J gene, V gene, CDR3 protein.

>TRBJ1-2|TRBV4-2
CASSQGRFGGHYGYTF
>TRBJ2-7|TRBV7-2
CASSLYGGSGLWEQYF
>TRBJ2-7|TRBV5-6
CASSSYLAGEQYF
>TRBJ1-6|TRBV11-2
CASSSYRDREGSPLHF
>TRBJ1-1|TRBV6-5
CASSYQANTEAFF
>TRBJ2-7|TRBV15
CATSRCPVCEQYF
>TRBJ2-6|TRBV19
CASSADLYGANVLTF
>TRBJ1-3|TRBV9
CASSAREDRNTIYF
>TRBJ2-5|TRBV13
CASSSKPTVFQETQYF
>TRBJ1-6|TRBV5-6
CASSLLTGMSPLHF
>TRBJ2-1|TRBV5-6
CASSSQTGSGYNEQFF
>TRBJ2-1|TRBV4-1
CASSQGRGGSNEQFF
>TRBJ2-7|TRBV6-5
CASSYTEGPYEQYF
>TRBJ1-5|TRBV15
CATSTQVAIKGGPQHF
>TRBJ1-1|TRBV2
CASIQHRDTEAFF
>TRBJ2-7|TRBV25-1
CASRADRAPYEQYF
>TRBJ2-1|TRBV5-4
CASSLSSGGSEQFF
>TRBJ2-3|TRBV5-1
CASSLTRSTDTQYF
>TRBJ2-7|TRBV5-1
CASSTSGGALINEQYF
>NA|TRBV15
CATSRVRGPYEQYF
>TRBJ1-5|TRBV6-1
CASSAEGGNQPQHF
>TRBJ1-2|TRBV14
CASSQVRSGRSNYGYTF